The 9 T cell receptor beta chains listed next were all sequenced from one sample in a study of blood T cells in healthy people across ages. A J-beta primer mix and a sample-barcoded 5' primer were used in a second PCR of roughly 6 to 12 cycles. TCRdb itself ran the 5' RACE reads through MiXCR, one entry per CDR3 protein. Of 550,000 to 650,000 distinct CDR3 sequences detected, over 25% appear once; the ten largest clones hold approximately 3.5%. Another study also made use of these data, one on T cells of mothers and their children.

The sample comprised blood. Receptors were obtained from a boy aged 2-15 years in good health.

The chain employs TRBV21-1 and TRBJ1-5; TRBD1, as called in the table, went unchecked against the DNA. TRBV21-1 is a recognized pseudogene. CDR3 length: 16 residues. CDR3 protein: CASSEQGAYSNQPQHF. The CDR3 DNA sequence: TGTGCCAGCAGCGAACAGGGGGCTTATAGCAATCAGCCCCAGCATTTT.

This chain connects TRBV11-2 to TRBJ1-2; D might be TRBD1 (5 bases). The CDR3 loop spans 16 amino acids. Germline CDR1 SGHAT, CDR2 FQNNGV. V was clipped by 3 bases and J by 6 bases, with 20 bases between them. As DNA, the CDR3 is TGTGCCAGCAGCTTTTTTTTGCGGGGCGGGGATGATGGCTACACCTTC. This gives the protein CASSFFLRGGDDGYTF. The full variable domain, in which reference TRBV11-2 and TRBJ1-2 provide the parts outside the CDR3, is EAGVAQSPRYKIIEKRQSVAFWCNPISGHATLYWYQQILGQGPKLLIQFQNNGVVDDSQLPKDRFSAERLKGVDSTLKIQPAKLEDSAVYLCASSFFLRGGDDGYTFGSGTRLTVV.

Only a few counts were recorded for this clonotype. J is TRBJ1-4 and V is TRBV10-3; D remains unclear. This CDR3 spans 14 amino acids. Per germline, CDR1 ENHRY and CDR2 SYGVKD. Deletions cut 4 bases from V and 8 bases from J, with 14 bases between. The CDR3 region has the DNA TGTGCCATCAGTGGAGACATACAGCGAGAAAAACTGTTTTTT. It encodes CAISGDIQREKLFF.

This clonotype has more than one count but fewer than ten. The V call is TRBV6-1, the J call TRBJ2-7; the match to TRBD1 covers 12 bases. CDR1 is MNHNS, CDR2 SASEGT, per germline. The length of the CDR3 is 16 residues. V gave up 5 bases and J gave up 5 bases; unmatched junction bases: 10. The CDR3 loop is CASSQGQGASLNEQYF. CDR3 bases: TGTGCCAGCAGTCAGGGACAGGGGGCGTCCCTTAACGAGCAGTACTTC.

This clonotype was detected only a few times. The J gene is TRBJ1-4, the V gene TRBV11-2; tentatively, D is TRBD1 (5 bases). V lost 0 bases and J lost 2, with 13 bases in between. CDR1 and CDR2 (germline): SGHAT, FQNNGV. The CDR3 is 17 amino acids. The CDR3 spells CASSLDHWGMTNEKLFF. DNA for the CDR3: TGTGCCAGCAGCTTAGATCACTGGGGGATGACTAATGAAAAACTGTTTTTT.

There are a few counts of this clonotype. The chain couples TRBV29-1 to TRBJ1-2, with D possibly matching TRBD1 (5 bases). CDR3 size: 13 residues. Germline loops: CDR1 SQVTM, CDR2 ANQGSEA. V lost 6 bases, J lost 4 bases, and 15 bases lay in between. The CDR3 DNA is TGCAGCGTCTCAGGGTCGCGGGGCTATGGCTACACCTTC. The encoded protein is CSVSGSRGYGYTF.

The chain couples TRBV5-4 to TRBJ1-2, with D uncertain. The CDR3 is 15 residues long. V was cut by 4 bases and J by 4 bases, with 17 bases left in between. In germline, CDR1 is SGHNT, CDR2 YYREEE (reference sequence). DNA for the CDR3: TGTGCCAGCAGCGTTTTAGGGCTCACCTCCTATGGCTACACCTTC. Residues: CASSVLGLTSYGYTF.

The chain couples TRBV7-9 to TRBJ2-6; TRBD1 matches 10 bases. With V trimmed by 3 bases and J by 4 bases, 6 bases remained unmatched. This CDR3 region has 17 residues. Germline assignment: CDR1 SEHNR and CDR2 FQNEAQ (reference sequence). CDR3 in amino acids: CASSFATGGSGANVLTF. For the CDR3, the DNA is TGTGCCAGCAGCTTTGCGACAGGGGGCTCCGGGGCCAACGTCCTGACTTTC. Full variable domain (rest looked up from reference TRBV7-9 and TRBJ2-6): DTGVSQNPRHKITKRGQNVTFRCDPISEHNRLYWYRQTLGQGPEFLTYFQNEAQLEKSRLLSDRFSAERPKGSFSTLEIQRTEQGDSAMYLCASSFATGGSGANVLTFGAGSRLTVL.

This clonotype showed up just a few times. V and J are TRBV7-9 and TRBJ2-7; 9 positions match TRBD2. The CDR3 sequence is 14 residues long. Germline-derived CDR1 and CDR2 are SEHNR and FQNEAQ (reference sequence). The V segment lost 5 bases and the J segment 2 bases; nucleotides outside the gene matches: 4. The CDR3 DNA follows: TGTGCCAGCAGCCCGATAGCGGGAGCCTACGAGCAGTACTTC. Its translation: CASSPIAGAYEQYF.